This T cell receptor beta chain derives from a study of shared clonotypes between healthy human individuals. Study as a whole: Per donor, three plates held CD4 naive cells, three held CD4 memory, two held CD8 naive and one held CD8 memory.

Replicate PCRs for sorted subsets used 200 ng DNA; this equaled 30,000 to 35,000 T cell genomes. The data were produced by immunoSEQ multiplex PCR, yet TCRdb's version contains in-frame clones alone and is incomplete. The sample yields under 1 million clones, 90% to 95% seen once. V lost 3 bases and J 3 bases, leaving 9 bases between the germline ends. The CDR3 has 13 residues. Germline V gene lookup returns CDR1 KGHSH and CDR2 LQKENI. CD45RO negativity and positive selection for CCR7 defined naive CD8 cells, a population that excluded terminally differentiated effector memory CD45RA+ cells. The sample taken for sequencing was naive CD8+ T cells sorted from blood. The receptor comes from a man aged 25-45 years in good health. This chain connects TRBV18 to TRBJ2-7; D unresolved. The CDR3 here is CASSPAKVYEQYF. The CDR3 nucleotides read TGTGCCAGCTCACCGGCCAAGGTCTACGAGCAGTACTTC.